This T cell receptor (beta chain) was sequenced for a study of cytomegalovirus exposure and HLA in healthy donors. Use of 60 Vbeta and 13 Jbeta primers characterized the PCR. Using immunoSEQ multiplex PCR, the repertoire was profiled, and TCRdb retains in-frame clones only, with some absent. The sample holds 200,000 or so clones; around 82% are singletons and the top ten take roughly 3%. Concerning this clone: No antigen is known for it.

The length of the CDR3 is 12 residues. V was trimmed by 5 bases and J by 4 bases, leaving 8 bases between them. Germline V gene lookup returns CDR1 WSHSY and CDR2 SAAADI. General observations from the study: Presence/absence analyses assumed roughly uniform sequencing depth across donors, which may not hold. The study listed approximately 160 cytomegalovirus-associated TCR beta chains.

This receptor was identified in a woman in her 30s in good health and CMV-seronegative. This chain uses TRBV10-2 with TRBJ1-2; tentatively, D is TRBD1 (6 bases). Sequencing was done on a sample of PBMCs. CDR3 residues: CASSPGVYGYTF. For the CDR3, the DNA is TGCGCCAGCAGTCCAGGGGTCTATGGCTACACCTTC.